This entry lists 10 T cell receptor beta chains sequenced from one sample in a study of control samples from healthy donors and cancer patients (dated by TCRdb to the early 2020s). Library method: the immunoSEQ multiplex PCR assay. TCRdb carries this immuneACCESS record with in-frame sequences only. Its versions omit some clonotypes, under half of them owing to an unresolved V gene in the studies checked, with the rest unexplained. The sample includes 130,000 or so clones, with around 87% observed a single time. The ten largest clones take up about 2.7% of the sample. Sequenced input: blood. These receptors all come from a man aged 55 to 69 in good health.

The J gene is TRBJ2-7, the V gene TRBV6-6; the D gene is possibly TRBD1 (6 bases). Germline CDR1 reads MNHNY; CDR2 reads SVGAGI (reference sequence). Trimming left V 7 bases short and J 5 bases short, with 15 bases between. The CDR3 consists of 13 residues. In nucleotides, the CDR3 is TGTGCCAGCACCCAAAGAAGGGGGAACGAGCAGTACTTC. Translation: CASTQRRGNEQYF.

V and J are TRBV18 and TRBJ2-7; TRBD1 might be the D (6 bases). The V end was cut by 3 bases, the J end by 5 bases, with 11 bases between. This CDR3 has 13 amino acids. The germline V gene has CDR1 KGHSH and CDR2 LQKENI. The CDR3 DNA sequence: TGTGCCAGCTCACCGGGACAAAGGGACGAGCAGTACTTC. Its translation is CASSPGQRDEQYF.

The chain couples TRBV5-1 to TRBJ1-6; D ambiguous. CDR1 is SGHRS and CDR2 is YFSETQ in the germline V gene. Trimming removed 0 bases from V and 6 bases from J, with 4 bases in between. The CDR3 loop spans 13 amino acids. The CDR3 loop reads CASSLDGNSPLHF. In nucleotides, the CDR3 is TGCGCCAGCAGCTTGGACGGTAATTCACCCCTCCACTTT.

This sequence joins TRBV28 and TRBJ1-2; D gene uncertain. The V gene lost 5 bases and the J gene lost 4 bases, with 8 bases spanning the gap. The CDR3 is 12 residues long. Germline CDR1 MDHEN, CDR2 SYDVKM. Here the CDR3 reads CASSLNGYGYTF. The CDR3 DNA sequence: TGTGCCAGCAGTCTCAATGGCTATGGCTACACCTTC.

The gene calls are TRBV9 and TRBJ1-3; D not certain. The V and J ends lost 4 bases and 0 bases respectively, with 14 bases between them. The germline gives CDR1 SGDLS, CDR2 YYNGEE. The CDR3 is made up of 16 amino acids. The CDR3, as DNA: TGTGCCAGCAGCCCCTATAGTCAGCTCTCTGGAAACACCATATATTTT. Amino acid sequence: CASSPYSQLSGNTIYF. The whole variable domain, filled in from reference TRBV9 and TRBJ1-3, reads DSGVTQTPKHLITATGQRVTLRCSPRSGDLSVYWYQQSLDQGLQFLIQYYNGEERAKGNILERFSAQQFPDLHSELNLSSLELGDSALYFCASSPYSQLSGNTIYFGEGSWLTVV.

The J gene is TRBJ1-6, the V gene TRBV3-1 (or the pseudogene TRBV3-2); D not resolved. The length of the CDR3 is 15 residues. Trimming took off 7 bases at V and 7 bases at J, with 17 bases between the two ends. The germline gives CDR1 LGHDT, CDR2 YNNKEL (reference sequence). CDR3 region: CASIADPLGNSPLHF. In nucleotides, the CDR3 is TGTGCCAGCATCGCGGACCCACTTGGGAATTCACCCCTCCACTTT.

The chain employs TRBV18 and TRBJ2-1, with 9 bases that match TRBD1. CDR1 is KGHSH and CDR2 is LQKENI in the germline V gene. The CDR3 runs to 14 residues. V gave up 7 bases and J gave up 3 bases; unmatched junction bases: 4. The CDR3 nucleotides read TGTGCCAGCTTTAGACAGGGGGTCTACAATGAGCAGTTCTTC. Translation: CASFRQGVYNEQFF.

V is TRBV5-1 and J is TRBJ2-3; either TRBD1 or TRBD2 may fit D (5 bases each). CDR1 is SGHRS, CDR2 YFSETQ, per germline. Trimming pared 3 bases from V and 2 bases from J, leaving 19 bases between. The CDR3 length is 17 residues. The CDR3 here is CASSWGTVSTITDTQYF. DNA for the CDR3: TGCGCCAGCAGCTGGGGGACCGTTTCGACTATCACAGATACGCAGTATTTT.

The CDR3 protein is CASSLGLGSYNEQFF. The CDR3 bases are TGTGCCAGCAGCTTGGGACTAGGGAGTTACAATGAGCAGTTCTTC. V gene TRBV5-4 combines with J gene TRBJ2-1; maybe TRBD2 (6 bases). This CDR3 region has 15 residues. Deletions cut 0 bases from V and 4 bases from J, with 11 bases between. CDR1 is SGHNT, CDR2 YYREEE, per germline (reference sequence).

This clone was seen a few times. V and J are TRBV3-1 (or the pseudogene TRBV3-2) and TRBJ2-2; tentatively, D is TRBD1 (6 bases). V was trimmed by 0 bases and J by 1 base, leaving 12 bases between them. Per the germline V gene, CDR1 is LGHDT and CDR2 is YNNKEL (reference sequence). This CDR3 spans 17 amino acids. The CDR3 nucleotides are TGTGCCAGCAGCCAAGACGGGACACCGAAGAACACCGGGGAGCTGTTTTTT. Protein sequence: CASSQDGTPKNTGELFF.